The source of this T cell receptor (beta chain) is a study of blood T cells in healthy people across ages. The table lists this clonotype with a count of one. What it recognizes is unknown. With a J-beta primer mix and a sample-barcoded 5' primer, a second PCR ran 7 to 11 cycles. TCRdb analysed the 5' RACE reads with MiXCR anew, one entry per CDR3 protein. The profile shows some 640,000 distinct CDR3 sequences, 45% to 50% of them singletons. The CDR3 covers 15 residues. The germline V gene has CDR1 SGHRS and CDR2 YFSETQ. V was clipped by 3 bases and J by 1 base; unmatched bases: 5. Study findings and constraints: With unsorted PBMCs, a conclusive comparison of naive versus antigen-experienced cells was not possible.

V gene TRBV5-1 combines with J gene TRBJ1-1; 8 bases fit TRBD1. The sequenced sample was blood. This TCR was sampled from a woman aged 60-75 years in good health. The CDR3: CASSSETGANTEAFF. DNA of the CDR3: TGCGCCAGCAGCTCCGAGACAGGGGCGAACACTGAAGCTTTCTTT. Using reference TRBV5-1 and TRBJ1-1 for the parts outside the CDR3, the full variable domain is KAGVTQTPRYLIKTRGQQVTLSCSPISGHRSVSWYQQTPGQGLQFLFEYFSETQRNKGNFPGRFSGRQFSNSRSEMNVSTLELGDSALYLCASSSETGANTEAFFGQGTRLTVV.